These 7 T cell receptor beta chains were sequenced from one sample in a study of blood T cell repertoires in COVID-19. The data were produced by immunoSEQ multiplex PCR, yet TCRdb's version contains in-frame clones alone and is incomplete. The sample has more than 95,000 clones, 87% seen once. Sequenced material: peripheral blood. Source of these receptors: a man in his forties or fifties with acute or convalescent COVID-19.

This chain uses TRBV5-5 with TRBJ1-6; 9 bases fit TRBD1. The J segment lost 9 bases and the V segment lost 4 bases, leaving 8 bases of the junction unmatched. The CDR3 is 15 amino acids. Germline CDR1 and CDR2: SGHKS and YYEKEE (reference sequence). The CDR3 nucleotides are TGTGCCAGCAGCCCCACGGGACAGGGTGGTTCACCCCTCCACTTT. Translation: CASSPTGQGGSPLHF.

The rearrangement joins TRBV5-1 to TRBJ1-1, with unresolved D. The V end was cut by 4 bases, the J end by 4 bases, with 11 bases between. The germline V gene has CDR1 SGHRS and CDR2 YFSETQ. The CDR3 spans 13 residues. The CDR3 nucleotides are TGCGCCAGCAGCCCTGGCCCGGGCACTGAAGCTTTCTTT. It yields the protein CASSPGPGTEAFF.

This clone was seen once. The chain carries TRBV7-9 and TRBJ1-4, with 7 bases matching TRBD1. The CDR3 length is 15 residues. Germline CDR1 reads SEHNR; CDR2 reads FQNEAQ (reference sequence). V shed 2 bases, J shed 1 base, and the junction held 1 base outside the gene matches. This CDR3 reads CASSLTGVTNEKLFF. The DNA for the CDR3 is TGTGCCAGCAGCTTAACAGGGGTAACTAATGAAAAACTGTTTTTT.

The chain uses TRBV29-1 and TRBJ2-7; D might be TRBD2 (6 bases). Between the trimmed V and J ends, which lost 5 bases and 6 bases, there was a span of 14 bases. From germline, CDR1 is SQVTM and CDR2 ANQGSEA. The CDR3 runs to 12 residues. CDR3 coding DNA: TGCAGCGTTTGGCGGCAGGGAGGCGAGCAGTACTTC. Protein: CSVWRQGGEQYF.

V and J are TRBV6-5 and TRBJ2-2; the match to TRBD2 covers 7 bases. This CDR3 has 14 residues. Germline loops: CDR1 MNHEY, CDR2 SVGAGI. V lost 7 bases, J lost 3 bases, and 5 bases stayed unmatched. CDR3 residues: CASIAGRDTGELFF. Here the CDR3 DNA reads TGTGCCAGCATCGCTGGGAGGGACACCGGGGAGCTGTTTTTT.

CDR3 sequence: CASSSPTSGVLYEQYF. CDR3 sequence (DNA): TGTGCCAGCAGCTCCCCGACTAGCGGAGTCCTCTACGAGCAGTACTTC. The chain links TRBV5-4 to TRBJ2-7; 9 nucleotides match TRBD2. Losses at the gene ends were 3 bases for V and 3 bases for J; bases not matched to a gene: 10. The germline V gene has CDR1 SGHNT and CDR2 YYREEE (reference sequence). There are 16 residues in the CDR3.

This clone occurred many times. The chain's CDR3 is CASSIGQGSGYTF. CDR3 coding DNA: TGTGCCAGTAGTATCGGTCAGGGCTCTGGCTACACCTTC. The chain is built from TRBV19 and TRBJ1-2; D may be TRBD1 (5 bases). This CDR3 spans 13 amino acids. Germline V gene lookup returns CDR1 LNHDA and CDR2 SQIVND (reference sequence). The germline V and J ends were trimmed by 3 bases and 7 bases, with 12 bases remaining between them. The variable domain in full, with the rest retrieved from reference TRBV19 and TRBJ1-2, is DGGITQSPKYLFRKEGQNVTLSCEQNLNHDAMYWYRQDPGQGLRLIYYSQIVNDFQKGDIAEGYSVSREKKESFPLTVTSAQKNPTAFYLCASSIGQGSGYTFGSGTRLTVV.